A single sample gave rise to the 25 T cell receptor beta chains below, sequenced in a study of blood T cell repertoires in COVID-19. This table comes from immunoSEQ multiplex PCR, and its TCRdb copy is limited to in-frame clones, with some not included. Of a few thousand clones listed, around 80% are singletons. The sequencing sample was made of peripheral blood. These receptors were taken from a man between 70 and 80 years old with active COVID-19.

The chain uses TRBV5-8 and TRBJ1-4; the D is unclear. From germline, CDR1 is SGHTS and CDR2 YDEGEE. There are 12 residues in the CDR3. The ends were cut back, 1 base at V and 10 bases at J, with 8 bases in the middle. CDR3 nucleotides: TGTGCCAGCAGCTTGTTTGCGGGAAAACTGTTTTTT. Translation gives CASSLFAGKLFF.

The gene calls are TRBV19 and TRBJ1-4, with 7 bases fitting TRBD1. Looked up from germline, CDR1 is LNHDA and CDR2 is SQIVND (reference sequence). The CDR3 has 15 residues. V shed 6 bases, J shed 8 bases, and the junction held 12 bases outside the gene matches. In DNA, the CDR3 is TGTGCCAGTAGGGATACAGGGGACGGTGTAGAAAAACTGTTTTTT. It yields the protein CASRDTGDGVEKLFF. The full variable domain, in which reference TRBV19 and TRBJ1-4 provide the parts outside the CDR3, is DGGITQSPKYLFRKEGQNVTLSCEQNLNHDAMYWYRQDPGQGLRLIYYSQIVNDFQKGDIAEGYSVSREKKESFPLTVTSAQKNPTAFYLCASRDTGDGVEKLFFGSGTQLSVL.

The chain carries TRBV5-6 and TRBJ2-3; maybe TRBD1 (5 bases). Between the trimmed V and J ends, which lost 1 base and 0 bases, there was a span of 12 bases. The length of the CDR3 is 16 residues. Per germline, CDR1 SGHDT and CDR2 YYEEEE. In nucleotides, the CDR3 is TGTGCCAGCAGCTTGACACAGGCCATAAGCACAGATACGCAGTATTTT. As protein: CASSLTQAISTDTQYF. Together with reference TRBV5-6 and TRBJ2-3, the CDR3 gives the full variable domain: DAGVTQSPTHLIKTRGQQVTLRCSPKSGHDTVSWYQQALGQGPQFIFQYYEEEERQRGNFPDRFSGHQFPNYSSELNVNALLLGDSALYLCASSLTQAISTDTQYFGPGTRLTVL.

This clone was counted between two and nine times. The rearrangement links TRBV9 to TRBJ2-1; 11 bases align to TRBD1. Germline V gives CDR1 SGDLS, CDR2 YYNGEE. This CDR3 has 15 residues. Trimming cost V 2 bases and J 2 bases; bases outside gene matches: 0. DNA for the CDR3: TGTGCCAGCAGCGTGGGACAGGGGGCCTACAATGAGCAGTTCTTC. Protein sequence: CASSVGQGAYNEQFF. Using reference TRBV9 and TRBJ2-1 for the parts outside the CDR3, the full variable domain is DSGVTQTPKHLITATGQRVTLRCSPRSGDLSVYWYQQSLDQGLQFLIQYYNGEERAKGNILERFSAQQFPDLHSELNLSSLELGDSALYFCASSVGQGAYNEQFFGPGTRLTVL.

This sequence joins TRBV28 and TRBJ1-2; the D gene is possibly TRBD1 (5 bases). The CDR3 has 13 residues. The V gene lost 6 bases and the J gene lost 7 bases, with 15 bases spanning the gap. Germline assignment: CDR1 MDHEN and CDR2 SYDVKM. CDR3 loop: CASRITGSGGYTF. In DNA, the CDR3 is TGTGCCAGCAGGATCACAGGTTCTGGTGGCTACACCTTC.

The V and J genes are TRBV7-2 and TRBJ2-1; 9 bases agree with TRBD2. Germline V gives CDR1 SGHTA, CDR2 FQGNSA. The CDR3 sequence is 14 residues long. V was clipped by 5 bases and J by 7 bases; unmatched bases: 6. The chain's CDR3 is CASSPLTSGNEQFF. In DNA form, the CDR3 reads TGTGCCAGCAGCCCTCTCACTAGCGGGAATGAGCAGTTCTTC.

This chain joins TRBV7-9 and TRBJ2-2, with 7 bases lining up with TRBD2. V trimming: 6 bases; J trimming: 1 base; junction bases outside the gene matches: 11. Germline CDR1 reads SEHNR; CDR2 reads FQNEAQ (reference sequence). The CDR3 covers 17 residues. CDR3 residues: CASRPSLQRGNTGELFF. The CDR3 coding sequence is TGTGCCAGCAGGCCTTCCTTACAGCGGGGGAACACCGGGGAGCTGTTTTTT.

The rearrangement links TRBV7-2 to TRBJ2-5; 10 nucleotides match TRBD2. The J segment lost 2 bases and the V segment lost 4 bases, leaving 7 bases of the junction unmatched. Germline V gives CDR1 SGHTA, CDR2 FQGNSA. The CDR3 spans 16 residues. The CDR3 here is CASSYKSGGGQETQYF. The CDR3 region has the DNA TGTGCCAGCAGCTACAAAAGCGGGGGGGGGCAAGAGACCCAGTACTTC. The full variable domain, completed using reference TRBV7-2 and TRBJ2-5, is GAGVSQSPSNKVTEKGKDVELRCDPISGHTALYWYRQSLGQGLEFLIYFQGNSAPDKSGLPSDRFSAERTGGSVSTLTIQRTQQEDSAVYLCASSYKSGGGQETQYFGPGTRLLVL.

The chain is built from TRBV7-9 and TRBJ2-3; tentatively, D is TRBD2 (6 bases). Trimming shortened V by 4 bases and J by 4 bases, and 15 bases separated the two germline ends. This CDR3 region has 15 residues. In germline, CDR1 is SEHNR, CDR2 FQNEAQ (reference sequence). The CDR3 nucleotides read TGTGCCAGCAGCTCCAAGACCGGGACTGCAGATACGCAGTATTTT. Residues: CASSSKTGTADTQYF. Complete variable domain (other parts from reference TRBV7-9 and TRBJ2-3): DTGVSQNPRHKITKRGQNVTFRCDPISEHNRLYWYRQTLGQGPEFLTYFQNEAQLEKSRLLSDRFSAERPKGSFSTLEIQRTEQGDSAMYLCASSSKTGTADTQYFGPGTRLTVL.

The J gene is TRBJ2-7, the V gene TRBV20-1; 9 nucleotides match TRBD1. This CDR3 comprises 16 residues. Germline V gene data show CDR1 as DFQATT and CDR2 as SNEGSKA (reference sequence). Losses at the gene ends were 6 bases for V and 4 bases for J; bases not matched to a gene: 16. CDR3 residues: CSASPEWTGDIYEQYF. DNA for the CDR3: TGCAGTGCGAGTCCAGAATGGACAGGGGACATTTACGAGCAGTACTTC.

V gene TRBV7-8 combines with J gene TRBJ1-2; no firm D call. This CDR3 spans 13 amino acids. Trimming took 4 bases from V and 8 from J, leaving 14 bases between them. The germline V gene encodes CDR1 SGHVS and CDR2 FQNEAQ. CDR3 bases: TGTGCCAGCAGCTGGTCCTCCGGTGAAGGCTACACCTTC. Translating gives CASSWSSGEGYTF.

The sample holds a few counts of this clone. V gene TRBV7-9 combines with J gene TRBJ2-2; D is possibly TRBD1 (6 bases). This CDR3 has 14 residues. CDR1 SEHNR and CDR2 FQNEAQ come from the germline V gene (reference sequence). The V end was cut by 1 base, the J end by 5 bases, with 8 bases between. The CDR3 reads CASSLVGGTGELFF. The CDR3, as DNA: TGTGCCAGCAGCTTAGTAGGGGGAACCGGGGAGCTGTTTTTT.

This rearrangement joins TRBV7-2 to TRBJ2-4; tentatively, D is TRBD1 (5 bases). The germline V gene has CDR1 SGHTA and CDR2 FQGNSA. Trimming took off 5 bases at V and 8 bases at J, with 13 bases between the two ends. This CDR3 has 13 residues. The chain's CDR3 is CASSTTQGDIQYF. The CDR3 bases are TGTGCCAGCAGCACGACCCAGGGTGACATTCAGTACTTC.

V and J are TRBV3-1 (or the pseudogene TRBV3-2) and TRBJ1-2; no reliable D call. The germline V gene has CDR1 LGHDT and CDR2 YNNKEL (reference sequence). The CDR3 is made up of 16 amino acids. V was clipped by 7 bases and J by 7 bases, with 25 bases between them. The CDR3 sequence is CASKTTLGSPDRGYTF. The CDR3 DNA reads TGTGCCAGCAAAACCACCCTCGGGAGTCCGGACCGTGGCTACACCTTC.

The chain combines TRBV19 with TRBJ1-4; D may be TRBD1 (6 bases). CDR3 length equals 14 residues. Trimming cost V 5 bases and J 7 bases, with 14 bases left between them. Germline V gene sequence: CDR1 LNHDA, CDR2 SQIVND (reference sequence). The CDR3 reads CASSPAGQIEKLFF. DNA of the CDR3: TGTGCCAGTAGTCCAGCAGGACAGATTGAAAAACTGTTTTTT.

This sequence joins TRBV3-1 (or the pseudogene TRBV3-2) and TRBJ2-7; TRBD2 matches 7 bases. The CDR3 spans 14 residues. The J segment lost 3 bases and the V segment lost 3 bases, leaving 5 bases of the junction unmatched. Germline-derived CDR1 and CDR2 are LGHDT and YNNKEL (reference sequence). CDR3 in DNA: TGTGCCAGCAGCCATATTGGGACTAACTACGAGCAGTACTTC. Residues: CASSHIGTNYEQYF.

This chain links TRBV5-4 with TRBJ2-7, with D possibly TRBD1 on 5 matching bases. Trimming took 1 base from V and 3 from J, leaving 11 bases between them. Germline V gives CDR1 SGHNT, CDR2 YYREEE (reference sequence). The CDR3 has 14 amino acids. In DNA, the CDR3 is TGTGCCAGCAGCTTGACAGGATCCGGCTACGAGCAGTACTTC. It specifies CASSLTGSGYEQYF.

This sequence joins TRBV11-2 and TRBJ1-1, with D possibly TRBD1 on 5 matching bases. Trimming cost V 5 bases and J 5 bases, with 15 bases left between them. This CDR3 has 14 residues. The germline CDR1 and CDR2 sequences are SGHAT and FQNNGV. As DNA, the CDR3 is TGTGCCAGCAGCCCAGGGTTTTTGAGGACTGAAGCTTTCTTT. Translated: CASSPGFLRTEAFF.

This clone was counted once. The chain combines TRBV7-6 with TRBJ2-2; tentatively, D is TRBD1 (6 bases). Germline V gives CDR1 SGHVS, CDR2 FNYEAQ. The CDR3 sequence is 14 residues long. The germline V and J ends were trimmed by 5 bases and 1 base, with 8 bases remaining between them. The CDR3 coding sequence is TGTGCCAGCAGCGTACAGGGGAACACCGGGGAGCTGTTTTTT. Translating gives CASSVQGNTGELFF.

This clone was found once. V is TRBV28 and J is TRBJ1-2; possibly TRBD1 for D (6 bases). The CDR3 spans 14 residues. Trimming stripped 4 bases from V and 8 bases from J, with 17 bases between. Germline V gene lookup returns CDR1 MDHEN and CDR2 SYDVKM. CDR3 region: CASSSDPTGGGYTF. CDR3 nucleotides: TGTGCCAGCAGTTCCGACCCGACAGGCGGAGGCTACACCTTC.

This clone was counted once. V usage is TRBV6-5 and J usage is TRBJ2-2; possibly TRBD1 for D (5 bases). Per the germline V gene, CDR1 is MNHEY and CDR2 is SVGAGI. Deletions cut 6 bases from V and 5 bases from J, with 7 bases between. The CDR3 contains 12 residues. The chain's CDR3 is CASRRGTGELFF. In DNA, the CDR3 is TGTGCCAGCAGAAGGGGAACCGGGGAGCTGTTTTTT.

This clone appeared a few times. The chain combines TRBV29-1 with TRBJ1-1; 8 nucleotides align to TRBD1. CDR1 and CDR2 from the germline V gene are SQVTM and ANQGSEA. With 8 bases clipped from V and 11 bases from J, the junction kept 16 bases outside the gene matches. The CDR3 consists of 13 residues. CDR3 loop: CSSDGTGGFEAFF. Written as DNA, the CDR3 is TGCAGCTCAGACGGGACAGGTGGGTTCGAGGCTTTCTTT.

This CDR3 is CASSQDPGTYNEQFF. CDR3 nucleotides: TGCGCCAGCAGCCAAGATCCAGGGACATACAATGAGCAGTTCTTC. The chain combines TRBV4-3 with TRBJ2-1; D may be TRBD1 (6 bases). Trimming removed 0 bases from V and 4 bases from J, with 10 bases in between. Germline CDR1 LGHNA, CDR2 YSLEER. The CDR3 runs to 15 residues.

The chain joins TRBV10-3 to TRBJ2-7; 9 nucleotides match TRBD2. In germline, CDR1 is ENHRY, CDR2 SYGVKD. The CDR3 is 15 amino acids. V gave up 0 bases and J gave up 6 bases; unmatched junction bases: 6. The CDR3 loop is CAISESRGGAGEQYF. Written as DNA, the CDR3 is TGTGCCATCAGTGAGTCTCGCGGGGGGGCAGGCGAGCAGTACTTC.

In this sample, this clone turned up once. V usage is TRBV15 and J usage is TRBJ1-3; 8 nucleotides match TRBD1. The J segment lost 2 bases and the V segment lost 0 bases, leaving 0 bases of the junction unmatched. Per the germline V gene, CDR1 is LNHNV and CDR2 is YYDKDF (reference sequence). This CDR3 is 15 amino acids long. The CDR3 is CATSRDRGPGNTIYF. The CDR3 bases are TGTGCCACCAGCAGAGACAGGGGGCCTGGAAACACCATATATTTT. Drawing the rest from reference TRBV15 and TRBJ1-3, the complete variable domain is DAMVIQNPRYQVTQFGKPVTLSCSQTLNHNVMYWYQQKSSQAPKLLFHYYDKDFNNEADTPDNFQSRRPNTSFCFLDIRSPGLGDTAMYLCATSRDRGPGNTIYFGEGSWLTVV.